This entry lists 21 T cell receptor beta chains sequenced from one sample in a study of ipilimumab plus nivolumab after autologous stem cell transplantation (dated by TCRdb to the early 2020s). Library construction relied on the immunoSEQ multiplex PCR assay. TCRdb re-hosts the immuneACCESS table, in-frame sequences only. Its copies lack some clones; in the studies checked, an unresolved V gene accounts for under half of them, and the cause for the rest is not known. The sample table lists fewer than 95,000 clones, 65% to 85% of them with a count of one. Together, the top ten hold about 2.2% of the sample. Sequences were derived from PBMCs, sampled in a trial of ipilimumab plus nivolumab as post-transplant consolidation. Source of these receptors: a male donor with diffuse large B-cell lymphoma.

The CDR3 protein is CASSLYKASETQYF. CDR3 coding DNA: TGTGCCAGCAGCCTGTATAAAGCCTCAGAGACCCAGTACTTC. The genes are TRBV7-6 and TRBJ2-5; D call uncertain. Trimming shortened V by 5 bases and J by 4 bases, and 14 bases separated the two germline ends. The CDR3 is 14 amino acids. The germline V gene has CDR1 SGHVS and CDR2 FNYEAQ.

V usage is TRBV2 and J usage is TRBJ1-5, with unresolved D. Germline V CDR1 and CDR2: SNHLY, FYNNEI. This CDR3 contains 14 residues. Trimming removed 5 bases from V and 7 bases from J, with 15 bases in between. CDR3: CASSRPPLGQPQHF. CDR3 sequence (DNA): TGTGCCAGCAGTCGTCCTCCTCTGGGGCAGCCCCAGCATTTT.

The chain has TRBV6-1 and TRBJ1-1, with a possible D match to TRBD1 (6 bases). CDR1 is MNHNS, CDR2 SASEGT, per germline. The germline V and J ends were trimmed by 7 bases and 8 bases, with 20 bases remaining between them. The CDR3 has 14 amino acids. The CDR3 DNA is TGTGCCAGCACCGTACCGGGGGGCCTCGCCGAAGCTTTCTTT. Its translation: CASTVPGGLAEAFF.

This clone occurred once. The chain employs TRBV5-6 and TRBJ1-2; a weak D match, TRBD1 (6 bases). V was trimmed by 4 bases and J by 3 bases, leaving 16 bases between them. Germline V gene lookup returns CDR1 SGHDT and CDR2 YYEEEE. The CDR3 contains 15 residues. CDR3: CASSGPPDSDYGYTF. The CDR3 DNA reads TGTGCCAGCAGCGGTCCCCCGGACAGCGACTATGGCTACACCTTC. Full variable domain (outside the CDR3, taken from reference TRBV5-6 and TRBJ1-2): DAGVTQSPTHLIKTRGQQVTLRCSPKSGHDTVSWYQQALGQGPQFIFQYYEEEERQRGNFPDRFSGHQFPNYSSELNVNALLLGDSALYLCASSGPPDSDYGYTFGSGTRLTVV.

This sequence joins TRBV5-6 and TRBJ2-3; 7 nucleotides line up with TRBD2. The CDR3 contains 15 residues. Unmatched junction bases numbered 7, after V lost 4 bases and J lost 2 bases. Germline V gene data show CDR1 as SGHDT and CDR2 as YYEEEE. The CDR3 bases are TGTGCCAGCAGCCCGTGGGGGGGACCCACAGATACGCAGTATTTT. Translated, it gives CASSPWGGPTDTQYF.

This sequence joins TRBV5-1 and TRBJ1-1; the match to TRBD1 covers 8 bases. Per the germline V gene, CDR1 is SGHRS and CDR2 is YFSETQ. The CDR3 is made up of 15 amino acids. Losses at the gene ends were 0 bases for V and 4 bases for J; bases not matched to a gene: 5. CDR3 amino acids: CASSLVPTGGTEAFF. Written as DNA, the CDR3 is TGCGCCAGCAGCTTGGTACCCACAGGGGGCACTGAAGCTTTCTTT.

This clone was observed many times. The V and J genes are TRBV4-3 and TRBJ2-3, with D maybe TRBD2 (6 bases). CDR1 is LGHNA and CDR2 is YSLEER in the germline V gene. This CDR3 region has 18 residues. Trimming left V 8 bases short and J 4 bases short, with 28 bases between. The CDR3 loop is CASGRFWFGEASPDTQYF. The CDR3 DNA reads TGCGCCAGCGGGAGGTTTTGGTTTGGGGAGGCTAGCCCAGATACGCAGTATTTT.

The chain joins TRBV2 to TRBJ2-7, with D uncertain. Germline-derived CDR1 and CDR2 are SNHLY and FYNNEI. The CDR3 sequence is 11 residues long. V lost 6 bases to trimming and J lost 4 bases, with 7 bases between them. The CDR3 protein is CASRVSYEQYF. In DNA, the CDR3 is TGTGCCAGCAGGGTTAGTTACGAGCAGTACTTC.

The chain combines TRBV5-1 with TRBJ2-1; perhaps TRBD1 as D (6 bases). V was clipped by 1 base and J by 7 bases, with 15 bases between them. The CDR3 is 15 residues long. Germline V CDR1 and CDR2: SGHRS, YFSETQ. The CDR3 reads CASSLTGLVLNEQFF. The CDR3 bases are TGCGCCAGCAGCTTGACAGGGTTGGTATTGAATGAGCAGTTCTTC.

The chain has TRBV2 and TRBJ1-3, with D unresolved. CDR3 length equals 14 residues. Germline-derived CDR1 and CDR2 are SNHLY and FYNNEI. Trimming cost V 4 bases and J 0 bases, with 7 bases left between them. Here the CDR3 DNA reads TGTGCCAGCAGTGGGACTCTCTCTGGAAACACCATATATTTT. As protein: CASSGTLSGNTIYF.

The chain couples TRBV6-1 to TRBJ2-2; TRBD1 agrees at 11 bases. Looked up from germline, CDR1 is MNHNS and CDR2 is SASEGT. This CDR3 is 15 amino acids long. The junction had 4 bases not matched to a gene; V was cut back by 6 bases and J by 4 bases. CDR3 DNA sequence: TGTGCCAGCAGGACCGGGACAGGGGGCACCGGGGAGCTGTTTTTT. Translation gives CASRTGTGGTGELFF.

This clone was seen only once. V gene TRBV2 combines with J gene TRBJ1-1, with a tentative D call TRBD1 (6 bases). Germline CDR1 SNHLY, CDR2 FYNNEI. The CDR3 has 16 residues. The V end lost 4 bases, the J end lost 3 bases, and 18 bases lay between the germline ends. CDR3 sequence reads: CASSAPLSGADTEAFF. CDR3 bases: TGTGCCAGCAGTGCCCCTTTATCAGGGGCAGACACTGAAGCTTTCTTT.

J is TRBJ1-2 and V is TRBV4-2; D may be TRBD1 (5 bases). The CDR3 runs to 15 residues. V lost 2 bases to trimming and J lost 4 bases, with 14 bases between them. Germline V gene lookup returns CDR1 LGHNA and CDR2 YNFKEQ. Written as DNA, the CDR3 is TGTGCCAGCAGCCAACCAAGCCTTGACAGCTATGGCTACACCTTC. It encodes CASSQPSLDSYGYTF.

Only one count was recorded for this clone. The chain carries TRBV9 and TRBJ2-5; TRBD2 matches at 8 bases. This CDR3 is built from 16 residues. Germline V lookup: CDR1 SGDLS, CDR2 YYNGEE. Losses at the gene ends were 4 bases for V and 8 bases for J; bases not matched to a gene: 16. The CDR3 region is CASSPGLGGGYATQYF. In DNA form, the CDR3 reads TGTGCCAGCAGCCCCGGCCTCGGCGGGGGGTATGCTACCCAGTACTTC.

This chain links TRBV19 with TRBJ2-3; 7 nucleotides align to TRBD2. Germline CDR1 LNHDA, CDR2 SQIVND (reference sequence). The trim removed 6 bases at V and 2 bases at J, leaving 5 bases unmatched. The CDR3 loop spans 14 amino acids. The CDR3: CASRETSDTDTQYF. CDR3 DNA sequence: TGTGCCAGTAGGGAAACTAGCGACACAGATACGCAGTATTTT.

A note on this clone: Distinct nucleotide sequences in the sample also encode this CDR3. The chain is built from TRBV6-1 and TRBJ2-5; D perhaps matches TRBD1 (5 bases). Trimming took 4 bases from V and 5 from J, leaving 23 bases between them. CDR1 is MNHNS and CDR2 is SASEGT in the germline V gene. CDR3 length equals 17 residues. CDR3 in DNA: TGTGCCAGCAGTGTTACAGGACCGTGGAGCATACAGGAGACCCAGTACTTC. It translates to CASSVTGPWSIQETQYF.

In regard to this clone: The sample holds other DNA sequences that translate to the same CDR3. The chain is built from TRBV6-1 and TRBJ2-7; no reliable D call. Looked up from germline, CDR1 is MNHNS and CDR2 is SASEGT. This CDR3 spans 12 amino acids. Trimming removed 3 bases at V and 1 base at J, with 4 bases between. CDR3 protein: CASSDSSYEQYF. The CDR3, as DNA: TGTGCCAGCAGTGACAGTTCCTACGAGCAGTACTTC.

The rearrangement links TRBV30 to TRBJ1-5; possible D gene TRBD1, 5 bases. CDR1 and CDR2 from the germline V gene are GTSNPN and SVGIG (reference sequence). The V end lost 1 base, the J end lost 3 bases, and 7 bases lay between the germline ends. There are 13 residues in the CDR3. In nucleotides, the CDR3 is TGTGCCTGGAGTGAGGGGCACAATCAGCCCCAGCATTTT. This codes for CAWSEGHNQPQHF. Complete variable domain (other parts from reference TRBV30 and TRBJ1-5): SQTIHQWPATLVQPVGSPLSLECTVEGTSNPNLYWYRQAAGRGLQLLFYSVGIGQISSEVPQNLSASRPQDRQFILSSKKLLLSDSGFYLCAWSEGHNQPQHFGDGTRLSIL.

V usage is TRBV7-2 and J usage is TRBJ2-5; 9 bases align to TRBD1. The germline V gene encodes CDR1 SGHTA and CDR2 FQGNSA. The V segment lost 1 base and the J segment 5 bases; nucleotides outside the gene matches: 14. The CDR3 runs 18 residues. CDR3 in amino acids: CASSLVGRKGQGRETQYF. The CDR3 DNA is TGTGCCAGCAGCTTAGTGGGCAGGAAGGGACAGGGAAGGGAGACCCAGTACTTC.

V gene TRBV18 combines with J gene TRBJ2-1; TRBD2 matches 11 bases. This CDR3 is built from 15 residues. Looked up from germline, CDR1 is KGHSH and CDR2 is LQKENI. Trimming took 4 bases from V and 8 from J; bases not matched to a gene: 7. The CDR3 sequence is CASSLLAGGLDEQFF. CDR3 coding DNA: TGTGCCAGCTCACTGCTAGCGGGGGGTCTGGATGAGCAGTTCTTC.

This chain connects TRBV5-1 to TRBJ2-1; D is possibly TRBD2 (5 bases). The V end lost 4 bases, the J end lost 0 bases, and 20 bases lay between the germline ends. This CDR3 comprises 18 residues. Germline CDR1 SGHRS, CDR2 YFSETQ. CDR3 sequence (DNA): TGCGCCAGCAGCAGCCGAGGGTCAGCTAAACCCTCCTACAATGAGCAGTTCTTC. Its translation is CASSSRGSAKPSYNEQFF.